The 7 T cell receptor beta chains listed next were all sequenced from one sample in a study of T cells in women clearing cervical HPV infection. This table comes from immunoSEQ multiplex PCR, and its TCRdb copy is limited to in-frame clones, with some not included. With about 30,000 clones in the sample, the ten largest clones hold 3% to 4%. Sequencing was performed on blood buffy coat. Source of these receptors: a woman between 18 and 75 years old with a cervical HPV16 infection that either progressed to CIN3+ or cleared (not recorded which).

On this clone itself: With the read ending 3 residues before the CDR3 end, the germline J gene is used to fill in that end. The chain joins TRBV11-2 to TRBJ2-7, with a tentative D call TRBD1 (5 bases). Germline lookup yields CDR1 SGHAT and CDR2 FQNNGV. V was cut by 4 bases and J by 0 bases, with 13 bases left in between. The CDR3 is made up of 15 amino acids. Partial CDR3 DNA: TGTGCCAGCAGCTGGGGCAGCCAAAGCTCCTACGAG. Translating gives CASSWGSQSSYE. The full CDR3 reads CASSWGSQSSYEQYF.

Worth noting for this clone: Read coverage stops 3 residues before the CDR3 terminus; the germline J gene supplies the remainder. The gene calls are TRBV7-2 and TRBJ1-4; the match to TRBD1 covers 8 bases. The CDR3 runs 14 residues. Looked up from germline, CDR1 is SGHTA and CDR2 is FQGNSA. The sequenced part of the CDR3 DNA is TGTGCCAGCAGCTTTCAGGGGGCCATGGGACCA. This codes for CASSFQGAMGP. The complete CDR3 reads CASSFQGAMGPLFF.

Remarks on this clone: The read falls 3 residues short of the CDR3 end, and the missing part is taken from the germline J gene. The rearrangement uses TRBV5-6 and TRBJ2-3; the D is unclear. Per the germline V gene, CDR1 is SGHDT and CDR2 is YYEEEE. V dropped 5 bases and J dropped 6 bases, with 19 bases sitting between them. The CDR3 has 15 amino acids. CDR3 bases read: TGTGCCAGCAGGAATACCCGAAGCTCCTGGGATACG. Translating it yields CASRNTRSSWDT. In full, the CDR3 reads CASRNTRSSWDTQYF.

Turning to this clone: The missing CDR3 end, 3 residues past where the read stops, is filled in from the germline J gene. This chain uses TRBV11-1 with TRBJ1-1; D is possibly TRBD1 (6 bases). CDR1 is SGHAT, CDR2 FQDESV, per germline (reference sequence). The V end lost 6 bases, the J end lost 5 bases, and 16 bases lay between the germline ends. This CDR3 is built from 14 residues. The CDR3 region is CASRQGPLETEAFF. The DNA read from the CDR3 is TGTGCCAGCAGACAGGGCCCCCTAGAGACTGAA.

Details on this clone: The read finishes 3 residues shy of the CDR3 end, and the germline J gene is used to complete it. This rearrangement joins TRBV4-2 to TRBJ1-1; D might be TRBD1 (6 bases). V was cut by 1 base and J by 1 base, with 10 bases left in between. CDR1 is LGHNA and CDR2 is YNFKEQ in the germline V gene. The CDR3 runs 15 residues. CDR3 DNA (partial): TGTGCCAGCAGCCAAGCGCGGACAGCGAACACTGAA. It encodes CASSQARTANTE. In full, the CDR3 is CASSQARTANTEAFF.

A word on this clone: The read ends 3 residues shy of where the CDR3 ends; the end is completed using the germline J gene. The genes are TRBV28 and TRBJ1-5, with 7 bases matching TRBD1. V lost 10 bases, J lost 9 bases, and 15 bases stayed unmatched. Germline CDR1 and CDR2: MDHEN and SYDVKM. The CDR3 has 14 amino acids. The CDR3 region is CATRRDSITWPQHF. CDR3 bases read: TGTGCCACTCGACGGGACAGTATAACCTGGCCC.

Details on this clone: The read comes to an end 3 residues before the CDR3 does, leaving the germline J gene to fill in the end. The chain links TRBV20-1 to TRBJ2-1, with 8 bases fitting TRBD2. There are 17 residues in the CDR3. The V gene's germline CDR1 is DFQATT and CDR2 SNEGSKA (reference sequence). With V trimmed by 2 bases and J by 6 bases, 15 bases remained unmatched. CDR3 sequence: CSARHLPGLGSLNEQFF. The part of the CDR3 DNA that was read is TGCAGTGCTAGACACCTCCCGGGACTAGGGTCCCTCAATGAG.